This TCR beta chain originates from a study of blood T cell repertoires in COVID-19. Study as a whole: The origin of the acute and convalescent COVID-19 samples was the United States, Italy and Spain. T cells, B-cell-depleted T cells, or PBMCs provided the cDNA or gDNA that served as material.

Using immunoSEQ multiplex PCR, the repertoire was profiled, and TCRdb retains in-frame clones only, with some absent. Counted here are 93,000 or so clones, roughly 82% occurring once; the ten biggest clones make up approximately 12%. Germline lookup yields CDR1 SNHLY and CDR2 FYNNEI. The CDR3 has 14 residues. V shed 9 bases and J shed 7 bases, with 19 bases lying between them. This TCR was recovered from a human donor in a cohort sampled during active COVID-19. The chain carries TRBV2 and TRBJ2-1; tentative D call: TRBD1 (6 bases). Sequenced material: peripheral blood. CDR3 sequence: CASYSPGTTNEQFF. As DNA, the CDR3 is TGTGCCAGTTACTCCCCCGGGACAACAAATGAGCAGTTCTTC.